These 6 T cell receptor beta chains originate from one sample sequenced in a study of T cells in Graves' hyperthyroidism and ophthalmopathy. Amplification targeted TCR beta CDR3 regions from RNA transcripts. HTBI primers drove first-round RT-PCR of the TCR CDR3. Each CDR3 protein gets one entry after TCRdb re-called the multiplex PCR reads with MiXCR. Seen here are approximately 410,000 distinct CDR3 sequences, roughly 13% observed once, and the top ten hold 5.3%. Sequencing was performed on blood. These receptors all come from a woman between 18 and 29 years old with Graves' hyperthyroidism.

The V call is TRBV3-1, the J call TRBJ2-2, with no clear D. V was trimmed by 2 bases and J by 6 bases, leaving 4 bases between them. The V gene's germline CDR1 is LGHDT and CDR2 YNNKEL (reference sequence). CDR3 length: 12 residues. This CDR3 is CASSQLSGELFF. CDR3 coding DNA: TGTGCCAGCAGCCAATTGTCCGGGGAGCTGTTTTTT.

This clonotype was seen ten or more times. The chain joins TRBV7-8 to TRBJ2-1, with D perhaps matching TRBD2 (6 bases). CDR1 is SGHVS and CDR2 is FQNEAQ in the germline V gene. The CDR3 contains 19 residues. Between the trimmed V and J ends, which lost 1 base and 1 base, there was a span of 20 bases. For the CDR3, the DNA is TGTGCCAGCAGCTTAGTAGTCGGGAGAGGTAGCGGATCCTACAATGAGCAGTTCTTC. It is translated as CASSLVVGRGSGSYNEQFF.

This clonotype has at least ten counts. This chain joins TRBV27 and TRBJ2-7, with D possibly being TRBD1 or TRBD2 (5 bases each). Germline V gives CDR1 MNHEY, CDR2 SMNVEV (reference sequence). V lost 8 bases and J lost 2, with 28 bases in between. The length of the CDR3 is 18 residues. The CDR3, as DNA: TGTGCCAGCGCCCGGAAAAGTGTGGGGGAGTGGTCCACCTACGAGCAGTACTTC. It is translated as CASARKSVGEWSTYEQYF.

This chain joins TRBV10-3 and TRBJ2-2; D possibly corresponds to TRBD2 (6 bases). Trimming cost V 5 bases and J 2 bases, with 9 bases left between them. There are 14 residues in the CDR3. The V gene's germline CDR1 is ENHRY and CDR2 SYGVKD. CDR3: CAISRGENTGELFF. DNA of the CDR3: TGTGCCATCAGTCGCGGGGAAAACACCGGGGAGCTGTTTTTT.

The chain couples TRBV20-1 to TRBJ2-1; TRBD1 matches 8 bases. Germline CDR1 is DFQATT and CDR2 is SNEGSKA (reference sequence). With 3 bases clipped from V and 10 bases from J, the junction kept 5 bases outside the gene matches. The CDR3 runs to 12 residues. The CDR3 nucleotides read TGCAGTGCTAGTGGACAGGGCCTCGAGCAGTTCTTC. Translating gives CSASGQGLEQFF.

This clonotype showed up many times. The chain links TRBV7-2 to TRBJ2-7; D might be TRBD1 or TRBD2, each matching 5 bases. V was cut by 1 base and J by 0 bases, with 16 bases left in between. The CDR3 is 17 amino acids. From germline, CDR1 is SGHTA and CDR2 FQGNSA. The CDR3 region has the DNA TGTGCCAGCAGCTTAGTAGCTGAGGGACCCCTCTCCTACGAGCAGTACTTC. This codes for CASSLVAEGPLSYEQYF.